The clone carrying this TCR beta chain has ten or more counts. No antigen is known for it. This sample was taken from a study of Graves' ophthalmopathy and Graves' hyperthyroidism. The authors amplified TCR beta CDR3 regions, and they did so from RNA transcripts for repertoire sequencing. After a first-round RT-PCR with HTBI primers, a second-round multiplex PCR was run. In TCRdb, the multiplex PCR reads were re-called with MiXCR into one record per CDR3 protein. The sample shows 680,000 or so distinct CDR3 sequences, 22% of them seen only once. Study-level results: Blood shared most expanded thyroid clonotypes above 0.001 frequency.

This CDR3 contains 13 residues. V was clipped by 7 bases and J by 5 bases, with 14 bases between them. Germline V CDR1 and CDR2: MNHNS, SASEGT. The hyperthyroidism patients had a new diagnosis of under 2 months' duration and were aged 18 to 65. Someone took the PBMCs out of roughly 10 ml of fresh peripheral blood. The rearrangement uses TRBV6-1 and TRBJ2-5; D gene unclear. This receptor was obtained from a young woman with stable Graves' hyperthyroidism. Some clones in this sample may be carry-over from other donors' samples. Sequenced: peripheral blood. CDR3 amino acids: CASTQLRTETQYF. The CDR3 coding sequence is TGTGCCAGCACCCAGCTCCGTACGGAGACCCAGTACTTC.